This TCR beta chain was recorded in a study of STAT3 mutations in large granular lymphocyte leukemia. As for the study in general: Roughly half the longitudinally sequenced T-LGLL patients had canonical STAT3 mutations. General study points: In T-cell large granular lymphocyte leukemia, about half of patients showed multiple immunodominant subclonotypes. Some patients had persisting codominant clonotypes that could mask small clones. TCR clonotype switching after therapy occurred in about 30% of the 18 patients.

This CDR3 comprises 11 residues. CDR1 is ENHRY, CDR2 SYGVKD, per germline. V lost 8 bases to trimming and J lost 3 bases, with 8 bases between them. This clone was recorded a few times. The antigen remains undetermined. The table came from immunoSEQ multiplex PCR; TCRdb's copy has only in-frame clones and leaves some out. The table lists about 3,300 clones, around 40% of them singletons. This chain joins TRBV10-3 and TRBJ2-7, with a weak D call TRBD2 (6 bases). This clonotype was sampled from a man aged 50 or older with T-cell large granular lymphocyte leukemia. Some clones in this sample may be carry-over from other donors' samples. The sequenced material came from peripheral blood mononuclear cells. This chain's CDR3 is CAIHGGYEQYF. CDR3 bases: TGTGCCATCCACGGGGGCTACGAGCAGTACTTC.